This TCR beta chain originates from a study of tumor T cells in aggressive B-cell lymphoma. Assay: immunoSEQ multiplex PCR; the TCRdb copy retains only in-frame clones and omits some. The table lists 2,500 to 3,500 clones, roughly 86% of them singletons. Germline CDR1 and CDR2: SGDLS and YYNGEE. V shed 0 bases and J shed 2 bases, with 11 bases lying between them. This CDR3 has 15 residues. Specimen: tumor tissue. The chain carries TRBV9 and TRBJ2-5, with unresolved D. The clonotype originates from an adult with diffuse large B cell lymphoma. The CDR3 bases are TGTGCCAGCAGCGTAGCGCCTAATGAACAAGAGACCCAGTACTTC. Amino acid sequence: CASSVAPNEQETQYF.